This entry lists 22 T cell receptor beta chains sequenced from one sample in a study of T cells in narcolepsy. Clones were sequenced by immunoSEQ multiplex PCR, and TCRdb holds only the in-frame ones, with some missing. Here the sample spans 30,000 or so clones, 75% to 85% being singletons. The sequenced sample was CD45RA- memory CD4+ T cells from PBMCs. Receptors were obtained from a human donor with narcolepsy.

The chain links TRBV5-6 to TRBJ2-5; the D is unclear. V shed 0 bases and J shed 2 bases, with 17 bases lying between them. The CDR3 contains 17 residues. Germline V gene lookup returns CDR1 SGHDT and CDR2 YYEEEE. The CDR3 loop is CASSLAQGPRAQETQYF. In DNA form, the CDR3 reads TGTGCCAGCAGCTTGGCACAAGGGCCTCGAGCACAAGAGACCCAGTACTTC.

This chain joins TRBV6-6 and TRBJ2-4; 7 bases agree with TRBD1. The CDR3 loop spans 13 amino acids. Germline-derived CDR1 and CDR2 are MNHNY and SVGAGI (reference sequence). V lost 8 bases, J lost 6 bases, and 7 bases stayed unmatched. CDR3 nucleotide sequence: TGTGCCAGCTTAGGACAGGACCGAAACATTCAGTACTTC. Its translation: CASLGQDRNIQYF.

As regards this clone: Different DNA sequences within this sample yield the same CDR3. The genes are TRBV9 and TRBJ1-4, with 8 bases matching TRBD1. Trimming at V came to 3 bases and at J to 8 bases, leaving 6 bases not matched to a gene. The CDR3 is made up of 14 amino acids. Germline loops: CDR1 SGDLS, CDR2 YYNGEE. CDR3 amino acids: CASSGQGAVEKLFF. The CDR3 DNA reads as TGTGCCAGCAGCGGCCAGGGGGCGGTCGAAAAACTGTTTTTT.

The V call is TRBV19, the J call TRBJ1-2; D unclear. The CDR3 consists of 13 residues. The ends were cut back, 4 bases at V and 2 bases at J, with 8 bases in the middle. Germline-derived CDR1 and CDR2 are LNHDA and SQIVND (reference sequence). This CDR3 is CASSTMVNYGYTF. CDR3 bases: TGTGCCAGTAGTACGATGGTGAACTATGGCTACACCTTC.

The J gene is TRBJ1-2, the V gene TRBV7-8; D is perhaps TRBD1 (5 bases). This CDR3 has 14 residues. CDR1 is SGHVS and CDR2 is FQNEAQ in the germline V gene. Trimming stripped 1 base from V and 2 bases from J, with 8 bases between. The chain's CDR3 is CASSLEGRNYGYTF. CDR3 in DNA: TGTGCCAGCAGCTTAGAGGGACGGAACTATGGCTACACCTTC.

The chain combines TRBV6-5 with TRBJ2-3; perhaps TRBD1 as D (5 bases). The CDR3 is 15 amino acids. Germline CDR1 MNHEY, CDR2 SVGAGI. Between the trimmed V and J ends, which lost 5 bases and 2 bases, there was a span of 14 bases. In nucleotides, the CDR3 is TGTGCCAGCAGTAAAAGGGGTATATACACAGATACGCAGTATTTT. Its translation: CASSKRGIYTDTQYF.

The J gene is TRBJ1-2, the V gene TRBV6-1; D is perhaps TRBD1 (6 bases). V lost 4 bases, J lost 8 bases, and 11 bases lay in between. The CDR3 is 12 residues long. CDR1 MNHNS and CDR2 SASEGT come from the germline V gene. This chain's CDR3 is CASSGGGHGYTF. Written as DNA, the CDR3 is TGTGCCAGCAGTGGTGGGGGACACGGCTACACCTTC.

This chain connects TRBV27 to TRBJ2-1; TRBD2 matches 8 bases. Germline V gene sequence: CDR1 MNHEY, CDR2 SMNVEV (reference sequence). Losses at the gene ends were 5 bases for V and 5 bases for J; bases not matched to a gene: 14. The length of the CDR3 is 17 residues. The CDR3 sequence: CASSPWTVRGVHNEQFF. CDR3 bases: TGTGCCAGCAGTCCCTGGACTGTGCGGGGGGTACACAATGAGCAGTTCTTC.

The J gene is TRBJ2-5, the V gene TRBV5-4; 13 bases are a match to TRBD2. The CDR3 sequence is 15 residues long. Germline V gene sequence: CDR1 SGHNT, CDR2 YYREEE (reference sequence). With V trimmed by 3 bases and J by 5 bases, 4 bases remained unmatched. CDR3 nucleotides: TGTGCCAGCAGCTCGGGACTAGCGGGATGGGAGACCCAGTACTTC. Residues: CASSSGLAGWETQYF.

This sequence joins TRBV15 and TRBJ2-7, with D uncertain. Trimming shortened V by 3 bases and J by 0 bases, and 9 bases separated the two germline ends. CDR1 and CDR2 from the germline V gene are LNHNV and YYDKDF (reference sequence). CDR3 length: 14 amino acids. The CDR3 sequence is CATSRDDISYEQYF. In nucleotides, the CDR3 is TGTGCCACCAGCAGGGACGACATCTCCTACGAGCAGTACTTC.

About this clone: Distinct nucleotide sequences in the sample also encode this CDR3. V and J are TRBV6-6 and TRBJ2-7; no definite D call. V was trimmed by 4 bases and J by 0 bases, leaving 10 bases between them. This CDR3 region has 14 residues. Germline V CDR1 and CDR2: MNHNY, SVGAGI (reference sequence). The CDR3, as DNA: TGTGCCAGCAGTTTTTCCGAGAGCTCCTACGAGCAGTACTTC. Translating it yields CASSFSESSYEQYF.

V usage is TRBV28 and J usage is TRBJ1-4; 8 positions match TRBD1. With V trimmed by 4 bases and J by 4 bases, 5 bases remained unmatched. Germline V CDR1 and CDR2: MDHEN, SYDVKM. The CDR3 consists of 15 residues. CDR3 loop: CASSSLDRDNEKLFF. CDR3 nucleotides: TGTGCCAGCAGTTCCCTGGACAGGGATAATGAAAAACTGTTTTTT.

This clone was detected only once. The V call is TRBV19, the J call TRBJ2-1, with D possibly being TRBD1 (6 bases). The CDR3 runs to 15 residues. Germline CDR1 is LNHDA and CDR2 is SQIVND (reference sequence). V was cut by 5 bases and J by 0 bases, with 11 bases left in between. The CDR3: CASSPSRGSYNEQFF. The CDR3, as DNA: TGTGCCAGTAGTCCTAGCAGGGGCTCCTACAATGAGCAGTTCTTC.

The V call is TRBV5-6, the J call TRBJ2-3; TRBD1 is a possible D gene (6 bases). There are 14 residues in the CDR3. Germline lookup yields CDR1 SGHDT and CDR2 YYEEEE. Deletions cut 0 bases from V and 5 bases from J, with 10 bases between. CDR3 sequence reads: CASSLVGAKDTQYF. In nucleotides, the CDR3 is TGTGCCAGCAGCTTGGTGGGGGCGAAAGATACGCAGTATTTT.

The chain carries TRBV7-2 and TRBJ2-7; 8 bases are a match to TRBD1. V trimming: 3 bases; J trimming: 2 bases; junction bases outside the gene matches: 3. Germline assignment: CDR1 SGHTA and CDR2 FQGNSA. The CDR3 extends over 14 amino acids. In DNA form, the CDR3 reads TGTGCCAGCAGCTTGTCGGGACAGGCCTACGAGCAGTACTTC. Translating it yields CASSLSGQAYEQYF.

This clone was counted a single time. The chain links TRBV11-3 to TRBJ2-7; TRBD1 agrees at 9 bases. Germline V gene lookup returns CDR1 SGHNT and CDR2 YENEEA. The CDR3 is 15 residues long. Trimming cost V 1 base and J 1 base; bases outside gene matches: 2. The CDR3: CASSLAGQGSYEQYF. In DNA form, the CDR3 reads TGTGCCAGCAGCTTAGCGGGACAGGGATCCTACGAGCAGTACTTC. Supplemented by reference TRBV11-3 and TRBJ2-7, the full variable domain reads EAGVVQSPRYKIIEKKQPVAFWCNPISGHNTLYWYLQNLGQGPELLIRYENEEAVDDSQLPKDRFSAERLKGVDSTLKIQPAELGDSAVYLCASSLAGQGSYEQYFGPGTRLTVT.

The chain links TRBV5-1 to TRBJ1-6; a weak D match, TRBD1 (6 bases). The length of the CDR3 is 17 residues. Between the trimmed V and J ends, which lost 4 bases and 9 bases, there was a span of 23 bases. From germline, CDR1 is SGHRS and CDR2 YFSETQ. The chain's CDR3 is CASSALGTGIKGSPLHF. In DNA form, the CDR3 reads TGCGCCAGCAGCGCTCTTGGAACAGGGATCAAGGGTTCACCCCTCCACTTT. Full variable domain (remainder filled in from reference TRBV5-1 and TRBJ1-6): KAGVTQTPRYLIKTRGQQVTLSCSPISGHRSVSWYQQTPGQGLQFLFEYFSETQRNKGNFPGRFSGRQFSNSRSEMNVSTLELGDSALYLCASSALGTGIKGSPLHFGNGTRLTVT.

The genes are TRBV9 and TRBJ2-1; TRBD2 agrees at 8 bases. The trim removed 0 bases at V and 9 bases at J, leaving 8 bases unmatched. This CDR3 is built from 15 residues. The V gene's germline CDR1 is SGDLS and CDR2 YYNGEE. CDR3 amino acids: CASSVDPSGRGEQFF. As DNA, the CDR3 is TGTGCCAGCAGCGTAGACCCCAGCGGGAGAGGTGAGCAGTTCTTC.

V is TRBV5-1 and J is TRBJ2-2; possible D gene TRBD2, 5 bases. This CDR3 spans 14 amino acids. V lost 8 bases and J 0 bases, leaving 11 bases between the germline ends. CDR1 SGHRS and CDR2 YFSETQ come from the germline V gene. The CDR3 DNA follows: TGCGCCAGTACGGGATTCTCGAACACCGGGGAGCTGTTTTTT. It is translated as CASTGFSNTGELFF.

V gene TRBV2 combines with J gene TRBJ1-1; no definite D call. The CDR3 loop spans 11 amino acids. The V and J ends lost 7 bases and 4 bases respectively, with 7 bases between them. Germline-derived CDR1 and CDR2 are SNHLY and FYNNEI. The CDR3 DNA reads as TGTGCCAGCACCGATTTCACTGAAGCTTTCTTT. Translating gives CASTDFTEAFF.

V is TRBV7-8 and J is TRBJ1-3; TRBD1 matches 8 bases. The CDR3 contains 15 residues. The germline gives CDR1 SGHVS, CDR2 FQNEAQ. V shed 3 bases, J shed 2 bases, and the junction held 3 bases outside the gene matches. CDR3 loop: CASSFDRGTGNTIYF. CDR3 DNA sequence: TGTGCCAGCAGCTTTGACAGGGGCACTGGAAACACCATATATTTT.

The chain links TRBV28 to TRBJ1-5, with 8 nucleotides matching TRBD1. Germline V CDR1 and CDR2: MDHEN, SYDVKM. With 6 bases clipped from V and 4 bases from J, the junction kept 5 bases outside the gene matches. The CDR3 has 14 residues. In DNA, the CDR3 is TGTGCCAGCAGCTACAGGGGGAATAATCAGCCCCAGCATTTT. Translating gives CASSYRGNNQPQHF.